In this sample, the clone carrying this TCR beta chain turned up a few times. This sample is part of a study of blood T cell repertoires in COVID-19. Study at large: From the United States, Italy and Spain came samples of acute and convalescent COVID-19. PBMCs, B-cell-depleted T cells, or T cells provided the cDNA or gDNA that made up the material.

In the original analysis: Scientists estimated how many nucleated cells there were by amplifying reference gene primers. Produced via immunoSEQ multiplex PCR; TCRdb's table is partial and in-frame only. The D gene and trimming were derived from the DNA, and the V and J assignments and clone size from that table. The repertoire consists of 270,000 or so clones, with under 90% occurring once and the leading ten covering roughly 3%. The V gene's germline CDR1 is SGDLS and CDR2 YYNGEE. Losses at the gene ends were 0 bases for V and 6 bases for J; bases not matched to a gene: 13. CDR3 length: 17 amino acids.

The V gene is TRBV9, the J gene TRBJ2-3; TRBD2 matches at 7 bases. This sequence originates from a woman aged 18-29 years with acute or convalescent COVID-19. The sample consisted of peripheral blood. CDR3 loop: CASSVALRGGDPDTQYF. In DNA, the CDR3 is TGTGCCAGCAGCGTAGCCTTGCGGGGAGGGGATCCGGATACGCAGTATTTT.